This T cell receptor beta chain emerged from a study of T cells in Graves' hyperthyroidism and ophthalmopathy. Overall study results and limits: Most clonotypes expanded in thyroid above 0.001 were likewise present in blood.

Germline V gene data show CDR1 as DFQATT and CDR2 as SNEGSKA (reference sequence). The CDR3 is made up of 13 amino acids. Trimming removed 3 bases at V and 0 bases at J, with 6 bases between. To note about this clonotype: Its antigen is not known.

Amplified TCR beta CDR3 regions derived from RNA transcripts. A first-round RT-PCR of the TCR CDR3 used the HTBI primer set. TCRdb reanalysed the multiplex PCR reads using MiXCR and keeps one entry per CDR3 protein. There are around 600,000 distinct CDR3 sequences in the sample; roughly 15% occur only once, and approximately 13% lies in the top ten. In making diagnoses, clinical symptoms, serum thyroxine and TRAb, thyroid ultrasound and orbital computed tomography were all used. The chain joins TRBV20-1 to TRBJ1-3; D unclear. The sample comprised blood. This receptor was identified in a woman aged 45-59 years with Graves' ophthalmopathy. CDR3 DNA: TGCAGTGCTAGGGCCTCCTCTGGAAACACCATATATTTT. Protein: CSARASSGNTIYF.